This entry lists 30 T cell receptor beta chains sequenced from one sample in a study of CD8 T cells in Susac syndrome. Reverse transcription of roughly 0.5 to 1 ug RNA used random hexamers. TCRdb analysed the immunoSEQ multiplex PCR reads with MiXCR anew, one entry per CDR3 protein. This sample has 90,000 to 110,000 distinct CDR3 sequences, with roughly 95% found just once. Source material: CD4+ T cells from PBMCs. Source of these receptors: a human donor in good health.

The chain recombines TRBV5-6 with TRBJ2-2, with TRBD2 identical over 7 bases. There are 16 residues in the CDR3. Looked up from germline, CDR1 is SGHDT and CDR2 is YYEEEE. Trimming cost V 0 bases and J 5 bases; bases outside gene matches: 7. CDR3 in amino acids: CASSLGGRARTGELFF. DNA of the CDR3: TGTGCCAGCAGCTTGGGAGGGAGGGCCAGGACCGGGGAGCTGTTTTTT.

CDR3: CASSPGPRGGYTF. DNA for the CDR3: TGTGCCAGCAGTCCAGGGCCCCGAGGTGGCTACACCTTC. The V gene is TRBV2, the J gene TRBJ1-2; TRBD1 is a possible D gene (5 bases). This CDR3 spans 13 amino acids. V was trimmed by 5 bases and J by 7 bases, leaving 14 bases between them. Germline values: CDR1 SNHLY, CDR2 FYNNEI. Based on the CDR3 plus reference TRBV2 and TRBJ1-2, the full variable domain is EPEVTQTPSHQVTQMGQEVILRCVPISNHLYFYWYRQILGQKVEFLVSFYNNEISEKSEIFDDQFSVERPDGSNFTLKIRSTKLEDSAMYFCASSPGPRGGYTFGSGTRLTVV.

This chain joins TRBV7-9 and TRBJ2-3; 8 nucleotides match TRBD2. V lost 8 bases and J lost 0; bases outside the gene matches: 7. This CDR3 spans 15 amino acids. Per germline, CDR1 SEHNR and CDR2 FQNEAQ (reference sequence). The CDR3 reads CASGTSSGSTDTQYF. CDR3 bases: TGTGCCAGCGGAACTTCTAGCGGGAGCACAGATACGCAGTATTTT.

This CDR3 reads CASSPREGRNGELFF. The CDR3 nucleotides are TGTGCCAGCAGCCCCCGGGAGGGACGGAACGGGGAGCTGTTTTTT. V gene TRBV7-3 combines with J gene TRBJ2-2, with TRBD2 identical over 8 bases. This CDR3 comprises 15 residues. The germline CDR1 and CDR2 sequences are SGHTA and FQGTGA. V trimming: 5 bases; J trimming: 7 bases; junction bases outside the gene matches: 9.

This chain links TRBV6-6 with TRBJ1-1, with 7 bases that match TRBD1. The germline gives CDR1 MNHNY, CDR2 SVGAGI (reference sequence). The CDR3 runs 15 residues. The trim removed 6 bases at V and 3 bases at J, leaving 10 bases unmatched. CDR3 loop: CASRTSGGGYTEAFF. CDR3 in DNA: TGTGCCAGCAGAACCTCAGGGGGAGGGTACACTGAAGCTTTCTTT.

V is TRBV15 and J is TRBJ2-1; D gene unclear. Germline V lookup: CDR1 LNHNV, CDR2 YYDKDF (reference sequence). Trimming pared 0 bases from V and 8 bases from J, leaving 8 bases between. CDR3 length: 13 residues. The CDR3 DNA reads as TGTGCCACCAGCAGAGAGGTAGTGGATGAGCAGTTCTTC. Its protein product is CATSREVVDEQFF.

This clonotype was detected only once. This chain joins TRBV12-3 or TRBV12-4 and TRBJ2-7; D is unclear. This CDR3 is 15 amino acids long. The V end lost 5 bases, the J end lost 0 bases, and 14 bases lay between the germline ends. The CDR3 DNA is TGTGCCAGCAGTCAGTCAAATGGGATCTCCTACGAGCAGTACTTC. This encodes CASSQSNGISYEQYF.

The chain has TRBV6-5 and TRBJ2-1; TRBD1 or TRBD2 may be the D gene (5 bases each). This CDR3 contains 14 residues. V was pared by 4 bases and J by 0 bases, with 7 bases between. Germline V CDR1 and CDR2: MNHEY, SVGAGI. The CDR3 loop is CASSSGSSYNEQFF. The DNA for the CDR3 is TGTGCCAGCAGTTCAGGGAGCTCCTACAATGAGCAGTTCTTC.

This chain uses TRBV27 with TRBJ2-7, with 12 nucleotides matching TRBD2. The CDR3 is 16 amino acids. Trimming at V came to 5 bases and at J to 5 bases, leaving 10 bases not matched to a gene. Germline loops: CDR1 MNHEY, CDR2 SMNVEV (reference sequence). The CDR3 coding sequence is TGTGCCAGCAGTCCGAGACTAGCGGGAGCCCAAAACGAGCAGTACTTC. It translates to CASSPRLAGAQNEQYF.

The chain couples TRBV2 to TRBJ2-5; 7 bases align to TRBD1. J was trimmed by 4 bases and V by 2 bases; bases with no gene match: 4. Germline values: CDR1 SNHLY, CDR2 FYNNEI. The CDR3 is 14 amino acids. The CDR3 region has the DNA TGTGCCAGCAGTGAATTACCAGGGGGAGAGACCCAGTACTTC. Encoded protein: CASSELPGGETQYF.

The chain is built from TRBV3-1 and TRBJ1-2; TRBD1 agrees at 7 bases. Germline V CDR1 and CDR2: LGHDT, YNNKEL (reference sequence). This CDR3 has 15 amino acids. V shed 4 bases and J 3 bases; nucleotides not matched to a gene: 8. For the CDR3, the DNA is TGTGCCAGCAGCCGCAAGGGGGCGAGGGACTATGGCTACACCTTC. This encodes CASSRKGARDYGYTF.

The chain combines TRBV5-1 with TRBJ2-5, with unresolved D. CDR1 is SGHRS and CDR2 is YFSETQ in the germline V gene. Trimming stripped 2 bases from V and 5 bases from J, with 7 bases between. This CDR3 has 12 residues. CDR3 sequence reads: CASSFELETQYF. CDR3 sequence (DNA): TGCGCCAGCAGCTTCGAGTTGGAGACCCAGTACTTC.

V and J are TRBV24-1 and TRBJ2-5; 11 bases match TRBD2. Germline V gives CDR1 KGHDR, CDR2 SFDVKD. The trim removed 4 bases at V and 0 bases at J, leaving 12 bases unmatched. The CDR3 sequence is 19 residues long. The CDR3 is CATSEATSGGSGYQETQYF. The CDR3 coding sequence is TGTGCCACCAGTGAGGCCACTAGCGGGGGTTCCGGATACCAAGAGACCCAGTACTTC.

V usage is TRBV4-2 and J usage is TRBJ2-2; 8 positions agree with TRBD1. With V trimmed by 4 bases and J by 0 bases, 7 bases remained unmatched. Looked up from germline, CDR1 is LGHNA and CDR2 is YNFKEQ. This CDR3 comprises 17 residues. The CDR3 DNA sequence: TGTGCCAGCAGCCCCGTTAGACAGGGGTCGAACACCGGGGAGCTGTTTTTT. The encoded protein is CASSPVRQGSNTGELFF.

This chain uses TRBV29-1 with TRBJ2-1, with TRBD1 matching over 8 bases. The CDR3 runs 13 residues. J was trimmed by 6 bases and V by 6 bases; bases with no gene match: 7. The germline gives CDR1 SQVTM, CDR2 ANQGSEA. CDR3 protein: CSVGQGIFNEQFF. CDR3 bases: TGCAGCGTAGGACAGGGAATCTTCAATGAGCAGTTCTTC.

The rearrangement links TRBV15 to TRBJ2-2, with D perhaps TRBD1 (5 bases). The V gene lost 4 bases and the J gene lost 7 bases, with 13 bases spanning the gap. There are 14 residues in the CDR3. Germline values: CDR1 LNHNV, CDR2 YYDKDF (reference sequence). The CDR3 DNA reads as TGTGCCACCAGCACAGGGAAGTGGGACGGGGAGCTGTTTTTT. This translates into CATSTGKWDGELFF.

Here the CDR3 reads CAIRAPSTDTQYF. CDR3 coding DNA: TGTGCCATCAGGGCACCTAGCACAGATACGCAGTATTTT. V and J are TRBV19 and TRBJ2-3; D possibly corresponds to TRBD1 (5 bases). With 10 bases removed from V and 0 bases from J, the gap between germline ends came to 11 bases. Per the germline V gene, CDR1 is LNHDA and CDR2 is SQIVND (reference sequence). The CDR3 runs to 13 residues.

The chain employs TRBV4-1 and TRBJ2-2; the D is unclear. Trimming left V 0 bases short and J 2 bases short, with 10 bases between. The CDR3 is made up of 16 amino acids. Germline-derived CDR1 and CDR2 are MGHRA and YSYEKL. CDR3 region: CASSQEVGINTGELFF. CDR3 nucleotide sequence: TGCGCCAGCAGCCAAGAAGTAGGGATTAACACCGGGGAGCTGTTTTTT.

The chain is built from TRBV2 and TRBJ2-4; 9 nucleotides line up with TRBD1. Germline CDR1 is SNHLY and CDR2 is FYNNEI. The CDR3 is made up of 13 amino acids. V shed 6 bases and J 7 bases; nucleotides not matched to a gene: 4. The CDR3 DNA follows: TGTGCCAGCAGAGCACAGGGGGCGAACATTCAGTACTTC. It specifies CASRAQGANIQYF.

The J gene is TRBJ1-1, the V gene TRBV20-1; D remains unclear. Germline CDR1 reads DFQATT; CDR2 reads SNEGSKA (reference sequence). Trimming removed 1 base at V and 0 bases at J, with 9 bases between. The CDR3 sequence is 14 residues long. CDR3 in amino acids: CSARVPGVNTEAFF. CDR3 in DNA: TGCAGTGCTAGAGTGCCCGGGGTGAACACTGAAGCTTTCTTT.

CDR3 residues: CSVGLQLGPYEQYF. In DNA form, the CDR3 reads TGCAGCGTGGGACTTCAACTGGGGCCCTACGAGCAGTACTTC. This rearrangement joins TRBV29-1 to TRBJ2-7; D is perhaps TRBD2 (6 bases). Germline assignment: CDR1 SQVTM and CDR2 ANQGSEA. There are 14 residues in the CDR3. V was cut by 6 bases and J by 2 bases, with 17 bases left in between.

V is TRBV9 and J is TRBJ2-1; D may be TRBD2 (7 bases). Per germline, CDR1 SGDLS and CDR2 YYNGEE. Trimming cost V 1 base and J 8 bases, with 19 bases left between them. CDR3 length: 16 residues. CDR3 bases: TGTGCCAGCAGCGTAAAGGTAGAGGGGCGGGGGCATGAGCAGTTCTTC. It yields the protein CASSVKVEGRGHEQFF.

This chain uses TRBV29-1 with TRBJ2-1; 10 bases map to TRBD2. V was pared by 4 bases and J by 13 bases, with 10 bases of the junction left unmatched. CDR1 SQVTM and CDR2 ANQGSEA come from the germline V gene. The CDR3 has 13 amino acids. The CDR3 DNA reads TGCAGCGTTGGGGAGGCTAGCGGGGGATCTCAGTTCTTC. This gives the protein CSVGEASGGSQFF.

The chain recombines TRBV3-1 with TRBJ2-3; possible D gene TRBD2, 5 bases. From germline, CDR1 is LGHDT and CDR2 YNNKEL (reference sequence). The CDR3 spans 15 residues. V was shortened by 2 bases and J by 3 bases, with 12 bases between the two germline ends. CDR3 residues: CASSQTGFGTDTQYF. CDR3 sequence (DNA): TGTGCCAGCAGCCAAACGGGGTTCGGGACAGATACGCAGTATTTT.

The rearrangement joins TRBV7-9 to TRBJ2-7; TRBD1 agrees at 9 bases. The CDR3 is 14 amino acids. Losses at the gene ends were 1 base for V and 5 bases for J; bases not matched to a gene: 3. Looked up from germline, CDR1 is SEHNR and CDR2 is FQNEAQ (reference sequence). The CDR3 DNA is TGTGCCAGCAGCTTAGTCCGGGACAGGGACGAGCAGTACTTC. This encodes CASSLVRDRDEQYF. The variable domain in full, with the rest retrieved from reference TRBV7-9 and TRBJ2-7, is DTGVSQNPRHKITKRGQNVTFRCDPISEHNRLYWYRQTLGQGPEFLTYFQNEAQLEKSRLLSDRFSAERPKGSFSTLEIQRTEQGDSAMYLCASSLVRDRDEQYFGPGTRLTVT.

J is TRBJ2-5 and V is TRBV4-2; possible D gene TRBD2, 5 bases. The CDR3 is 14 amino acids. Deletions cut 0 bases from V and 4 bases from J, with 9 bases between. The germline gives CDR1 LGHNA, CDR2 YNFKEQ. This CDR3 is CASSQDGGGETQYF. In nucleotides, the CDR3 is TGTGCCAGCAGCCAAGATGGAGGCGGAGAGACCCAGTACTTC.

The V call is TRBV3-1, the J call TRBJ1-5; 9 bases line up with TRBD1. Looked up from germline, CDR1 is LGHDT and CDR2 is YNNKEL (reference sequence). With 4 bases clipped from V and 4 bases from J, the junction kept 8 bases outside the gene matches. This CDR3 comprises 16 residues. CDR3 DNA sequence: TGTGCCAGCAGCCTTGGGACAGGGCAAGGAAATCAGCCCCAGCATTTT. This translates into CASSLGTGQGNQPQHF.

The gene calls are TRBV30 and TRBJ2-2; D uncertain. This CDR3 spans 14 amino acids. The V end was cut by 3 bases, the J end by 7 bases, with 15 bases between. Germline CDR1 is GTSNPN and CDR2 is SVGIG (reference sequence). The CDR3 loop is CAWSGPFTFGELFF. The CDR3 coding sequence is TGTGCCTGGAGCGGGCCTTTTACTTTCGGGGAGCTGTTTTTT.

The gene calls are TRBV4-2 and TRBJ2-5; TRBD2 agrees at 9 bases. V shed 6 bases, J shed 1 base, and the junction held 9 bases outside the gene matches. Germline V CDR1 and CDR2: LGHNA, YNFKEQ. The CDR3 consists of 16 residues. The CDR3 loop is CASSIAGDAVQETQYF. For the CDR3, the DNA is TGTGCCAGCAGTATAGCGGGAGATGCGGTCCAAGAGACCCAGTACTTC.

The V gene is TRBV7-3, the J gene TRBJ2-3; the D gene could be TRBD1 or TRBD2 (5 bases each). The CDR3 spans 17 residues. Trimming took off 5 bases at V and 1 base at J, with 19 bases between the two ends. CDR1 is SGHTA, CDR2 FQGTGA, per germline. CDR3 nucleotides: TGTGCCAGCAGCCTACGGGGCGAGCGGCCCCGCACAGATACGCAGTATTTT. This encodes CASSLRGERPRTDTQYF.